This TCR beta chain derives from a study of blood T cells in healthy people across ages. Points on this clonotype: Its antigen is unknown.

Overall study findings and caveats: Researchers judged that diversity estimates from one million T cells fell short of true values.

The CDR3 is made up of 17 amino acids. V trimming: 8 bases; J trimming: 2 bases; junction bases outside the gene matches: 12. Germline CDR1 and CDR2: SNHLY and FYNNEI. Investigators took approximately 10 milliliters of peripheral blood from every donor. A J-beta primer mix and a sample-barcoded 5' primer were used in a second PCR of roughly 6 to 12 cycles. Through a template-switch adaptor with 12 random nucleotides, each cDNA molecule received a tag. From the 5' RACE reads, TCRdb called clonotypes with MiXCR, one entry per CDR3 protein. The sample holds about 690,000 distinct CDR3 sequences, 40% to 45% seen once.

This sequence originates from a man older than 75 in good health. The chain has TRBV2 and TRBJ2-5; 12 bases agree with TRBD2. Sequencing used blood. For the CDR3, the DNA is TGTGCCAGCGATCGGAACGGACTAGCGGGGTCTCAAGAGACCCAGTACTTC. This encodes CASDRNGLAGSQETQYF.